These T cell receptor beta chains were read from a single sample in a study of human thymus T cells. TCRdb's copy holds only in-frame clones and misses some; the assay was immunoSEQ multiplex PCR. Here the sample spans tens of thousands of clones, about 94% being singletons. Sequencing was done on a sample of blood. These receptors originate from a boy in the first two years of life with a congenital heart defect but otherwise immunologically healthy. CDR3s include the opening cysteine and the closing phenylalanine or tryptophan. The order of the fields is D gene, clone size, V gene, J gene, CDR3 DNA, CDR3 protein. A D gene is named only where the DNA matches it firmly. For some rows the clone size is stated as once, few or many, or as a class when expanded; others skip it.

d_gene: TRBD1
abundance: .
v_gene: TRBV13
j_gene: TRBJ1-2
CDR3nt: TGTGCCAGCAGCTTGTACAGGGGGCTCAACTATGGCTACACCTTC
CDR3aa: CASSLYRGLNYGYTF

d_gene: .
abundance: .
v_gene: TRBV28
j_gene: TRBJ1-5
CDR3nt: TGTGCCAGCAGGCAGGGGAACAATCAGCCCCAGCATTTT
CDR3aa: CASRQGNNQPQHF

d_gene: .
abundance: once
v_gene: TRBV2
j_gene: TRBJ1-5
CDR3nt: TGTGCCAGCAGCGCCTCGGATAGCAATCAGCCCCAGCATTTT
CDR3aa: CASSASDSNQPQHF

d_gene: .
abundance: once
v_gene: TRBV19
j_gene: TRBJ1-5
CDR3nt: TGTGCCAGTAGTATAGCCGGGTCCCATCAGCCCCAGCATTTT
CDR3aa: CASSIAGSHQPQHF

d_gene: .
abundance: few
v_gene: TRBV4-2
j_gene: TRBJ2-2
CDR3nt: TGTGCCAGCAGCCAAGCGGCCGGGGAGCTGTTTTTT
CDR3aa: CASSQAAGELFF

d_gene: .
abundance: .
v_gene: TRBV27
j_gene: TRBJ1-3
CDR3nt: TGTGCCAGCAGTTTATCAGGGTTGGGTGGAAACACCATATATTTT
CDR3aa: CASSLSGLGGNTIYF

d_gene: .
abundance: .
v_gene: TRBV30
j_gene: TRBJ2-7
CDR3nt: TGTGCCTGGAGAAAATCAGGGGGACTCTATTGGCAGTACTTC
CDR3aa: CAWRKSGGLYWQYF

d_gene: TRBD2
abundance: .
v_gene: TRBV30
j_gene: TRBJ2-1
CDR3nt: TGTGCCTGGAGTGTACTACCAGCGGGGGTCTACAATGAGCAGTTCTTC
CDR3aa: CAWSVLPAGVYNEQFF

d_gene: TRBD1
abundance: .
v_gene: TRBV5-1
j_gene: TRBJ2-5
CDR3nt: TGCGCCAGCAGCAAGGGACAGGCGGGGGAGACCCAGTACTTC
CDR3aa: CASSKGQAGETQYF

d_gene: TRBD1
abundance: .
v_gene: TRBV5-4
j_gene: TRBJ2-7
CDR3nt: TGTGCCAGCAGCTTGGCCGGCAGGGGGACGGAGCAGTACTTC
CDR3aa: CASSLAGRGTEQYF

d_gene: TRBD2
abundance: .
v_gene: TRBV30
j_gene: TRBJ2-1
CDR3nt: TGTGCCTGGAGTAGGATCGGGTCCAGCGGGGGGAGCTCCTACAATGAGCAGTTCTTC
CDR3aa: CAWSRIGSSGGSSYNEQFF

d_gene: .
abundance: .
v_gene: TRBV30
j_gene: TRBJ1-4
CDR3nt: TGTGCCTGGAGGATACCAGGGACCGAAAAACTGTTTTTT
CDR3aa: CAWRIPGTEKLFF